The text below deals with one T cell receptor beta chain. What it binds is unknown. Reverse transcription of about 0.5 to 1 ug RNA used random hexamers. Each CDR3 protein gets one entry after TCRdb re-called the immunoSEQ multiplex PCR reads with MiXCR. The sample includes 160,000 or so distinct CDR3 sequences, 94% of them seen just once. TCR beta sequencing was performed on blood CD8+ and CD4+ T cells. The diagnostic criteria for definite or probable disease, as recently defined, were met by the patients with Susac syndrome. This entry comes from a study of CD8 T cells in Susac syndrome. Broader study findings: The CD4+ T cell repertoires in Susac syndrome were not clonally expanded.

The origin of this receptor is a human donor with Susac syndrome. The sequencing input was CD4+ T cells from PBMCs.

The CDR3 DNA reads as TGTGCCAGCAGCGACCAACGGACAGGGAGCACCGGGGAGCTGTTTTTT. Its translation is CASSDQRTGSTGELFF. The chain combines TRBV9 with TRBJ2-2, with 8 bases that match TRBD1. J lost 4 bases, V lost 3 bases, and 8 bases had no gene match. Germline V gene lookup returns CDR1 SGDLS and CDR2 YYNGEE. This CDR3 has 16 amino acids.